This TCR beta chain was sequenced in a study of read filtering for tumor transcriptome and immune sequencing. The library was built from 400 ng RNA with molecular barcoded adaptors for alpha/delta and beta/gamma chains. TCRdb recomputed calls from the reads with MiXCR, one row per CDR3 protein. The repertoire consists of 100,000 to 150,000 distinct CDR3 sequences, with approximately 13% occurring once and the leading ten covering more than 6.5%. Study-wide findings and caveats: About 80% of IR-seq clonotypes had a single read, yet these held about 3.5% of reads.

This clonotype was found many times. The antigen remains unidentified. This CDR3 has 15 amino acids. The junction had 4 bases not matched to a gene; V was cut back by 3 bases and J by 4 bases. Germline CDR1 and CDR2: SGHTA and FQGNSA. This TCR came from a donor over 35 with multiple myeloma. What was sequenced was a population of CD138-negative cells sorted from bone marrow. The chain joins TRBV7-2 to TRBJ2-1; 9 bases are shared with TRBD2. The CDR3, as DNA: TGTGCCAGCAGCTTTTTAGCGGGGGCTTACAATGAGCAGTTCTTC. Its translation is CASSFLAGAYNEQFF.